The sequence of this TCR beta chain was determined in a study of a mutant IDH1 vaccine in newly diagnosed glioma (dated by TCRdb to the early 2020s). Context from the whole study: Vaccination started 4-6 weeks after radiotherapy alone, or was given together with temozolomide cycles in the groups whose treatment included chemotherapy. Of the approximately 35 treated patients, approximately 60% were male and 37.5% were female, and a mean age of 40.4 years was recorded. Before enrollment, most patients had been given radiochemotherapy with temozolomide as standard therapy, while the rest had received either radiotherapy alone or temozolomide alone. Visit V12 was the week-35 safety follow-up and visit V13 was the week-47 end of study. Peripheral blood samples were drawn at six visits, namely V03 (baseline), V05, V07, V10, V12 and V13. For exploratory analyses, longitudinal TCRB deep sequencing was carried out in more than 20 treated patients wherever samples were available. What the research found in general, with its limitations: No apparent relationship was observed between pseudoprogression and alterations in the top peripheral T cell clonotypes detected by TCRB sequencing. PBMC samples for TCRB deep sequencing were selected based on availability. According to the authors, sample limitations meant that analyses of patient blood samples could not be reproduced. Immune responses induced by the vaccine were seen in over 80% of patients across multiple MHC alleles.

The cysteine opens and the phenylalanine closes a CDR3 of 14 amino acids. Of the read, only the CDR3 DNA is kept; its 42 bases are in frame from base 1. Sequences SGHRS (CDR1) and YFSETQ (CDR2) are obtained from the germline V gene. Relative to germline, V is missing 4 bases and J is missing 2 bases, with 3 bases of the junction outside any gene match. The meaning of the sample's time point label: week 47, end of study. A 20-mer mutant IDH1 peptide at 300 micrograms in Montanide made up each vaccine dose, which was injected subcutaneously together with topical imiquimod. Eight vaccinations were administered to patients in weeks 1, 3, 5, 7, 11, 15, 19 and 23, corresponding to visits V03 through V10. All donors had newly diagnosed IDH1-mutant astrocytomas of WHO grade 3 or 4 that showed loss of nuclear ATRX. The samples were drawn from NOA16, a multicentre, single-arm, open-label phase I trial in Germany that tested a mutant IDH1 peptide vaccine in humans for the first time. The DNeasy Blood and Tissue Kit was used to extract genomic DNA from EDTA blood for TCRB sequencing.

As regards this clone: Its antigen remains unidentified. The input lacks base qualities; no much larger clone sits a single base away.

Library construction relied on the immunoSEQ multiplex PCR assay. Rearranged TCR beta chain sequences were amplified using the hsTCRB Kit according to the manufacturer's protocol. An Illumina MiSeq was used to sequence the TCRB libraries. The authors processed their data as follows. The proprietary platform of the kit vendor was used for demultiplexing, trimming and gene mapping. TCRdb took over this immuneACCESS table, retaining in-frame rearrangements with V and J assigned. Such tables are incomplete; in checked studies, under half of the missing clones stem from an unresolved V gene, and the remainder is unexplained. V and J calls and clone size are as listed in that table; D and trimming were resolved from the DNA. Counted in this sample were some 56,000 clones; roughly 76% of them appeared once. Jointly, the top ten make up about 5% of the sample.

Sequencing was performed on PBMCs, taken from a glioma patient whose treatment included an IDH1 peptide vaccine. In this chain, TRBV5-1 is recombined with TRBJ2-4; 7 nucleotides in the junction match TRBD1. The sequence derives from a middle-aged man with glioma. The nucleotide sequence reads TGCGCCAGCAGCGCGGACAGGTCCAAAAACATTCAGTACTTC. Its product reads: CASSADRSKNIQYF. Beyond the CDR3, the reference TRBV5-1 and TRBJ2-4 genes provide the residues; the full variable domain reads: KAGVTQTPRYLIKTRGQQVTLSCSPISGHRSVSWYQQTPGQGLQFLFEYFSETQRNKGNFPGRFSGRQFSNSRSEMNVSTLELGDSALYLCASSADRSKNIQYFGAGTRLSVL.